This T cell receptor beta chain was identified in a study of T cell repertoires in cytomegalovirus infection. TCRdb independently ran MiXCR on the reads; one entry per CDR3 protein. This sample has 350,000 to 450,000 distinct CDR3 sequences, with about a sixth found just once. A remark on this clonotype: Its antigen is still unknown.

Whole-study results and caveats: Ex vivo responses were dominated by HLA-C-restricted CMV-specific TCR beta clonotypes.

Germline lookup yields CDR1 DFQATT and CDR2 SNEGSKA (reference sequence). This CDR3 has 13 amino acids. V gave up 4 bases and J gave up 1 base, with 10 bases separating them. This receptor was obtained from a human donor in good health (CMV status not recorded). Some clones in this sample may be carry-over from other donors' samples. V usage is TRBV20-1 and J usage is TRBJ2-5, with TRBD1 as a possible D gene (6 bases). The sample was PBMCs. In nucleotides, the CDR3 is TGCAGTGCTATTGACAGGACCCAAGAGACCCAGTACTTC. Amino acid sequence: CSAIDRTQETQYF.